The 18 T cell receptor beta chains below all came from one sample that was sequenced in a study of CD8 T cells in ankylosing spondylitis. MiXCR, applied by TCRdb to the 5' RACE reads, yields one record per CDR3 protein. Seen here are fewer than 750,000 distinct CDR3 sequences, roughly 19% observed once, and the top ten hold around 19%. Their antigen targets remain unknown. Study observations and caveats: Characteristic, it appeared, of ankylosing spondylitis blood was a TCR beta motif of about eight highly homologous variants.

Sequenced: blood, either unsorted or a sorted T cell fraction (not recorded which). These receptors originate from a male donor with ankylosing spondylitis.

This clonotype was detected many times. The rearrangement uses TRBV12-3 or TRBV12-4 and TRBJ1-3; D is perhaps TRBD1 (5 bases). This CDR3 spans 14 amino acids. Trimming stripped 8 bases from V and 4 bases from J, with 15 bases between. CDR3 protein: CASYHPGRGNTIYF. CDR3 DNA sequence: TGTGCCAGCTACCACCCGGGACGAGGAAACACCATATATTTT.

This clonotype was observed a few times. The chain is built from TRBV5-1 and TRBJ2-1; D unclear. This CDR3 spans 15 amino acids. The germline V gene encodes CDR1 SGHRS and CDR2 YFSETQ. The V gene lost 0 bases and the J gene lost 4 bases, with 11 bases spanning the gap. CDR3 sequence (DNA): TGCGCCAGCAGCTTGGGACCTGAGATTTACAATGAGCAGTTCTTC. Its protein is CASSLGPEIYNEQFF.

This clonotype was found once. CDR3 coding DNA: TGTGCCAGCACCCAGACAGTGCCGAACACCGGGGAGCTGTTTTTT. It encodes CASTQTVPNTGELFF. V and J are TRBV12-3 or TRBV12-4 and TRBJ2-2; D is possibly TRBD1 (5 bases). The CDR3 is made up of 15 amino acids. Trimming left V 7 bases short and J 0 bases short, with 12 bases between.

The sample holds a few counts of this clonotype. The CDR3 DNA reads TGTGCCAGTAGTGGACCAGGACAGGTTGGTCTGAATCAGCCCCAGCATTTT. This gives the protein CASSGPGQVGLNQPQHF. V gene TRBV19 combines with J gene TRBJ1-5; 7 nucleotides agree with TRBD1. Germline CDR1 and CDR2: LNHDA and SQIVND (reference sequence). This CDR3 spans 17 amino acids. The V segment lost 5 bases and the J segment 4 bases; nucleotides outside the gene matches: 14.

This chain uses TRBV12-3 or TRBV12-4 with TRBJ1-5; possible D gene TRBD1, 5 bases. The CDR3 has 15 amino acids. Trimming stripped 5 bases from V and 4 bases from J, with 15 bases between. This chain's CDR3 is CASSPFGGANQPQHF. CDR3 sequence (DNA): TGTGCCAGCAGTCCGTTCGGGGGTGCTAATCAGCCCCAGCATTTT.

This rearrangement joins TRBV20-1 to TRBJ2-1; TRBD2 aligns across 10 bases. Germline CDR1 reads DFQATT; CDR2 reads SNEGSKA (reference sequence). This CDR3 contains 13 residues. V was clipped by 3 bases and J by 8 bases; unmatched bases: 4. This CDR3 is CSAREREGDEQFF. The CDR3 nucleotides are TGCAGTGCTAGGGAGCGGGAGGGCGATGAGCAGTTCTTC.

This clonotype was counted between two and nine times. V is TRBV4-1 and J is TRBJ2-7; D uncertain. The germline CDR1 and CDR2 sequences are MGHRA and YSYEKL. The CDR3 length is 13 residues. Trimming took 2 bases from V and 2 from J, leaving 7 bases between them. The CDR3 sequence: CASSQTLPYEQYF. The CDR3 DNA reads TGCGCCAGCAGCCAAACCCTCCCCTACGAGCAGTACTTC.

This clonotype was observed a handful of times. The chain has TRBV7-2 and TRBJ2-5; no definite D call. The CDR3 spans 11 residues. V gave up 6 bases and J gave up 5 bases, with 7 bases separating them. Germline lookup yields CDR1 SGHTA and CDR2 FQGNSA. The CDR3 DNA sequence: TGTGCCAGCAGTCAACACGAGACCCAGTACTTC. Its protein product is CASSQHETQYF.

This clonotype was seen more than once but under ten times. Possible read error: a much larger clone is one base away. This chain connects TRBV12-3 or TRBV12-4 to TRBJ2-7; D gene ambiguous. V lost 6 bases and J lost 3, with 9 bases in between. The CDR3 spans 12 residues. The chain's CDR3 is CASSPILYEQYF. CDR3 DNA sequence: TGTGCCAGCAGCCCCATCCTCTACGAGCAGTACTTC.

This clonotype was counted only a few times. This chain joins TRBV28 and TRBJ2-4, with D possibly called TRBD1 or TRBD2 (7 bases each). V dropped 5 bases and J dropped 8 bases, with 16 bases sitting between them. The CDR3 runs 14 residues. Germline loops: CDR1 MDHEN, CDR2 SYDVKM. The CDR3 DNA reads TGTGCCAGCAGTCCGACTAGCAGGGGGTACATTCAGTACTTC. Its protein is CASSPTSRGYIQYF.

The V gene is TRBV2, the J gene TRBJ2-7, with TRBD1 identical over 9 bases. This CDR3 is 15 amino acids long. Germline-derived CDR1 and CDR2 are SNHLY and FYNNEI. Trimming cost V 6 bases and J 2 bases; bases outside gene matches: 8. CDR3 DNA sequence: TGTGCCAGCAGGCAAGCCCGGGACAGGGCCTACGAGCAGTACTTC. This translates into CASRQARDRAYEQYF.

This chain joins TRBV20-1 and TRBJ1-2; TRBD1 is a possible D gene (5 bases). Germline V lookup: CDR1 DFQATT, CDR2 SNEGSKA (reference sequence). V was shortened by 4 bases and J by 1 base, with 16 bases between the two germline ends. The CDR3 covers 15 residues. As DNA, the CDR3 is TGCAGTGCTACCAGTCGGGGCACTATTAACTATGGCTACACCTTC. Its translation: CSATSRGTINYGYTF.

The chain couples TRBV10-3 to TRBJ2-1; D is unresolved. There are 12 residues in the CDR3. Per the germline V gene, CDR1 is ENHRY and CDR2 is SYGVKD. V lost 0 bases and J 8 bases, leaving 5 bases between the germline ends. DNA of the CDR3: TGTGCCATCAGTGAGTCGGATGATGAGCAGTTCTTC. It is translated as CAISESDDEQFF.

In its sample, this clonotype was seen a few times. The rearrangement uses TRBV29-1 and TRBJ1-4, with D possibly matching TRBD1 (5 bases). From germline, CDR1 is SQVTM and CDR2 ANQGSEA. The CDR3 extends over 14 amino acids. Deletions cut 6 bases from V and 0 bases from J, with 11 bases between. The CDR3 region is CSVADSPTNEKLFF. In DNA, the CDR3 is TGCAGCGTAGCTGACAGCCCAACTAATGAAAAACTGTTTTTT.

This clonotype occurred a few times. The J gene is TRBJ2-2, the V gene TRBV30, with D possibly being TRBD2 (6 bases). Trimming pared 5 bases from V and 7 bases from J, leaving 20 bases between. Germline V gene sequence: CDR1 GTSNPN, CDR2 SVGIG (reference sequence). The CDR3 is 15 residues long. CDR3 coding DNA: TGTGCCTGGGGGGGGATGGGCCTTCGCATCGGGGAGCTGTTTTTT. This encodes CAWGGMGLRIGELFF.

This chain links TRBV19 with TRBJ2-5, with 10 bases that match TRBD2. This CDR3 contains 14 residues. The germline CDR1 and CDR2 sequences are LNHDA and SQIVND (reference sequence). V lost 8 bases, J lost 5 bases, and 8 bases stayed unmatched. The CDR3 loop is CASFSGRASETQYF. The DNA of the CDR3 is TGTGCCAGTTTCAGCGGGAGGGCCTCGGAGACCCAGTACTTC.

This clonotype has only a few counts. This rearrangement joins TRBV11-2 to TRBJ2-3; the match to TRBD1 covers 8 bases. Germline V gene data show CDR1 as SGHAT and CDR2 as FQNNGV. This CDR3 region has 15 residues. The V segment lost 5 bases and the J segment 4 bases; nucleotides outside the gene matches: 8. CDR3 in DNA: TGTGCCAGCAGCCGTCGGACAGGGAGAGCAGATACGCAGTATTTT. Translation: CASSRRTGRADTQYF.

The chain employs TRBV5-1 and TRBJ2-1; D gene ambiguous. The germline gives CDR1 SGHRS, CDR2 YFSETQ. CDR3 length equals 13 residues. V lost 7 bases and J lost 5, with 13 bases in between. The CDR3 reads CASQNNGHNEQFF. The CDR3 DNA follows: TGCGCCAGCCAAAACAACGGCCACAATGAGCAGTTCTTC.